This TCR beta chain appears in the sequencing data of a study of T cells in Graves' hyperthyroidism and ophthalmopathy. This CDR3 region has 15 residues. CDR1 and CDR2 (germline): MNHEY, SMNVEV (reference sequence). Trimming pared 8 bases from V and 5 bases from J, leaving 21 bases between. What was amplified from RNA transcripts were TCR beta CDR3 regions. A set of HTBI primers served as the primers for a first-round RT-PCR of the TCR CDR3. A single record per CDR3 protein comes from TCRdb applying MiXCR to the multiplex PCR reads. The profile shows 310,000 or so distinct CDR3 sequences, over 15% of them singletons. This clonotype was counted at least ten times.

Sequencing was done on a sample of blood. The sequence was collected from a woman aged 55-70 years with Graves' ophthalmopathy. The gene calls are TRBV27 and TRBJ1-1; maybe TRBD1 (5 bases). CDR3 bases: TGTGCCAGCTCCCGGCTCAGGGAGCAAGGTACTGAAGCTTTCTTT. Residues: CASSRLREQGTEAFF.